The present T cell receptor beta chain was sequenced within a study of T cells in Graves' hyperthyroidism and ophthalmopathy. Across the whole study: Blood from the periphery was taken at initial diagnosis, before any treatment. Study results and limitations: Blood held most thyroid clonotypes expanded above 0.001 frequency. Ophthalmopathy was identified by the model a median around 6.3 months ahead of onset.

V lost 7 bases to trimming and J lost 4 bases; unmatched junction nucleotides: 3. Germline CDR1 MDHEN, CDR2 SYDVKM. The CDR3 extends over 12 amino acids. The source material, RNA transcripts, was used to amplify TCR beta CDR3 regions. Initially, a first-round RT-PCR of the TCR CDR3 employed the HTBI primer set. TCRdb re-derived calls from the multiplex PCR reads in MiXCR, one entry per CDR3 protein. The data hold 600,000 to 800,000 distinct CDR3 sequences, with 35% observed a single time. Points on this clonotype: What it binds is unknown.

Sequencing used blood. This chain connects TRBV28 to TRBJ2-5; TRBD1 matches 7 bases. The sequence derives from a woman aged 40 to 50 with Graves' hyperthyroidism. The CDR3 here is CASKAGGETQYF. The CDR3 DNA is TGTGCCAGCAAAGCAGGGGGAGAGACCCAGTACTTC.